The subject of this entry is one TCR beta chain. TCRdb reprocessed the 5' RACE reads via MiXCR and lists one record per CDR3 protein. This table holds under 500,000 distinct CDR3 sequences, over 15% found once. The germline V and J ends were trimmed by 1 base and 0 bases, with 16 bases remaining between them. Per germline, CDR1 SGHDN and CDR2 FVKESK. The CDR3 covers 18 residues. The data were taken from a study of T cells after yellow fever vaccination. The receptor was isolated from a man younger than 35 who received the YFV17D yellow fever vaccine. The chain links TRBV14 to TRBJ2-4; D is possibly TRBD2 (6 bases). The specimen comprised PBMCs, sampled before the yellow fever booster vaccination. DNA of the CDR3: TGTGCCAGCAGCCAAGGCGCGAGGGGAGGACTAGCCAAAAACATTCAGTACTTC. This codes for CASSQGARGGLAKNIQYF.